The 28 T cell receptor beta chains below all came from one sample that was sequenced in a study of blood T cell repertoires in COVID-19. Assay: immunoSEQ multiplex PCR; the TCRdb copy retains only in-frame clones and omits some. The sample lists roughly 200,000 clones; roughly 90% were seen once. The sequenced sample consisted of peripheral blood. The receptors shown here come from a man aged 45-60 years with acute or convalescent COVID-19.

The V call is TRBV5-6, the J call TRBJ1-2; D not certain. Trimming removed 2 bases at V and 2 bases at J, with 7 bases between. CDR1 and CDR2 (germline): SGHDT, YYEEEE. The CDR3 has 13 amino acids. This CDR3 is CASSFPGNYGYTF. The CDR3 region has the DNA TGTGCCAGCAGCTTTCCGGGAAACTATGGCTACACCTTC. Full variable domain (remainder filled in from reference TRBV5-6 and TRBJ1-2): DAGVTQSPTHLIKTRGQQVTLRCSPKSGHDTVSWYQQALGQGPQFIFQYYEEEERQRGNFPDRFSGHQFPNYSSELNVNALLLGDSALYLCASSFPGNYGYTFGSGTRLTVV.

V gene TRBV5-1 combines with J gene TRBJ1-4; perhaps TRBD1 as D (5 bases). Trimming pared 5 bases from V and 10 bases from J, leaving 15 bases between. The CDR3 sequence is 13 residues long. The V gene's germline CDR1 is SGHRS and CDR2 YFSETQ. The CDR3 bases are TGCGCCAGCAGTAAGGAGGGGAACGTAAAACTGTTTTTT. It specifies CASSKEGNVKLFF.

V gene TRBV5-1 combines with J gene TRBJ2-1; tentative D call: TRBD2 (5 bases). Germline assignment: CDR1 SGHRS and CDR2 YFSETQ. The CDR3 runs 12 residues. Trimming removed 4 bases at V and 12 bases at J, with 14 bases between. The CDR3 sequence is CASSTATGSQFF. The CDR3, as DNA: TGCGCCAGCAGCACTGCGACGGGATCGCAGTTCTTC.

The chain recombines TRBV19 with TRBJ2-1, with 11 bases aligning to TRBD1. CDR1 LNHDA and CDR2 SQIVND come from the germline V gene (reference sequence). This CDR3 has 14 amino acids. V was clipped by 6 bases and J by 6 bases; unmatched bases: 4. For the CDR3, the DNA is TGTGCCAGTAGACCGGGACAGGGGGTCAATGAGCAGTTCTTC. Its translation is CASRPGQGVNEQFF. Drawing the rest from reference TRBV19 and TRBJ2-1, the complete variable domain is DGGITQSPKYLFRKEGQNVTLSCEQNLNHDAMYWYRQDPGQGLRLIYYSQIVNDFQKGDIAEGYSVSREKKESFPLTVTSAQKNPTAFYLCASRPGQGVNEQFFGPGTRLTVL.

This chain joins TRBV30 and TRBJ2-3; D is perhaps TRBD2 (7 bases). This CDR3 region has 15 residues. Germline CDR1 is GTSNPN and CDR2 is SVGIG (reference sequence). Trimming cost V 0 bases and J 7 bases, with 17 bases left between them. In nucleotides, the CDR3 is TGTGCCTGGAGTGTAGGGGGGGCAGGGGACAATACGCAGTATTTT. It encodes CAWSVGGAGDNTQYF. The full variable domain, rest sourced from reference TRBV30 and TRBJ2-3, is SQTIHQWPATLVQPVGSPLSLECTVEGTSNPNLYWYRQAAGRGLQLLFYSVGIGQISSEVPQNLSASRPQDRQFILSSKKLLLSDSGFYLCAWSVGGAGDNTQYFGPGTRLTVL.

The chain joins TRBV27 to TRBJ1-6, with 7 bases identical to TRBD1. Trimming took 6 bases from V and 6 from J; bases not matched to a gene: 5. The CDR3 runs 14 residues. Germline V gene lookup returns CDR1 MNHEY and CDR2 SMNVEV (reference sequence). This CDR3 is CASRRRDSNSPLHF. CDR3 DNA sequence: TGTGCCAGCAGGCGCCGGGACAGTAATTCACCCCTCCACTTT.

The genes are TRBV6-1 and TRBJ1-4; D not resolved. CDR1 and CDR2 from the germline V gene are MNHNS and SASEGT. This CDR3 has 15 amino acids. V dropped 2 bases and J dropped 4 bases, with 11 bases sitting between them. For the CDR3, the DNA is TGTGCCAGCAGTGAATGGTATACAGTTAATGAAAAACTGTTTTTT. This gives the protein CASSEWYTVNEKLFF.

The chain couples TRBV5-4 to TRBJ1-6; 10 bases map to TRBD1. V dropped 2 bases and J dropped 10; count of bases not matched to a gene: 6. Germline V gives CDR1 SGHNT, CDR2 YYREEE (reference sequence). The CDR3 runs to 15 residues. The CDR3 nucleotides read TGTGCCAGCAGCTTAGGGACAGGGGTCGAATCACCCCTCCACTTT. Amino acids: CASSLGTGVESPLHF.

CDR3 sequence (DNA): TGTGCCAGCAAGGGAGGGGGAACGCGGCAGCCCCAGCATTTT. Encoded protein: CASKGGGTRQPQHF. The V call is TRBV6-1, the J call TRBJ1-5, with D perhaps TRBD1 (6 bases). Germline loops: CDR1 MNHNS, CDR2 SASEGT. Trimming stripped 7 bases from V and 7 bases from J, with 17 bases between. The CDR3 totals 14 residues.

The chain employs TRBV24-1 and TRBJ1-5, with 7 bases matching TRBD1. Losses at the gene ends were 2 bases for V and 3 bases for J; bases not matched to a gene: 3. The CDR3 spans 15 residues. Germline CDR1 is KGHDR and CDR2 is SFDVKD. The CDR3 nucleotides read TGTGCCACCAGTGATTACGACAGGGTCAATCAGCCCCAGCATTTT. Translation gives CATSDYDRVNQPQHF.

As DNA, the CDR3 is TGTGCCAGCAGCCCTGTGGGCTCACCTTATGGCTACACCTTC. Its protein is CASSPVGSPYGYTF. The chain combines TRBV5-6 with TRBJ1-2; D uncertain. The CDR3 runs 14 residues. CDR1 and CDR2 (germline): SGHDT, YYEEEE. Trimming removed 4 bases from V and 5 bases from J, with 15 bases in between.

V gene TRBV19 combines with J gene TRBJ1-5, with 8 bases identical to TRBD1. The CDR3 covers 17 residues. J lost 7 bases, V lost 5 bases, and 16 bases had no gene match. CDR1 LNHDA and CDR2 SQIVND come from the germline V gene (reference sequence). The CDR3 DNA is TGTGCCAGTAGTCTCGAGACAGGGGCCACCCTCCGGCAGCCCCAGCATTTT. It is translated as CASSLETGATLRQPQHF.

The chain joins TRBV3-1 (or the pseudogene TRBV3-2) to TRBJ1-2; perhaps TRBD1 as D (5 bases). CDR3 length equals 13 residues. Per the germline V gene, CDR1 is LGHDT and CDR2 is YNNKEL (reference sequence). V was cut by 4 bases and J by 6 bases, with 12 bases left in between. The chain's CDR3 is CASSPQGWDGYTF. CDR3 sequence (DNA): TGTGCCAGCAGCCCCCAGGGATGGGATGGCTACACCTTC.

This chain connects TRBV29-1 to TRBJ2-5, with 9 bases lining up with TRBD2. The CDR3 covers 15 residues. The junction had 7 bases not matched to a gene; V was cut back by 3 bases and J by 2 bases. Looked up from germline, CDR1 is SQVTM and CDR2 is ANQGSEA. CDR3 bases: TGCAGCGTTGAGGGGGCTAGCGGGACTCAAGAGACCCAGTACTTC. Translated: CSVEGASGTQETQYF.

The chain carries TRBV3-1 (or the pseudogene TRBV3-2) and TRBJ2-5; 7 positions match TRBD1. The CDR3 length is 16 residues. CDR1 is LGHDT, CDR2 YNNKEL, per germline (reference sequence). V lost 0 bases and J lost 3; bases outside the gene matches: 7. CDR3 nucleotides: TGTGCCAGCAGCCAAGATTGGGCAGGGGGAGAAGAGACCCAGTACTTC. It yields the protein CASSQDWAGGEETQYF.

The V and J genes are TRBV18 and TRBJ2-2, with 8 bases matching TRBD1. Unmatched junction bases numbered 9, after V lost 3 bases and J lost 6 bases. The CDR3 covers 16 residues. Germline V gene data show CDR1 as KGHSH and CDR2 as LQKENI. The chain's CDR3 is CASSPRTGWMAGELFF. CDR3 nucleotides: TGTGCCAGCTCACCGAGGACAGGGTGGATGGCCGGGGAGCTGTTTTTT.

This chain joins TRBV6-5 and TRBJ1-6, with D unclear. V shed 6 bases and J shed 0 bases, with 6 bases lying between them. The CDR3 is 14 residues long. CDR1 is MNHEY and CDR2 is SVGAGI in the germline V gene. CDR3 bases: TGTGCCAGCAGCCCACTCTCCTATAATTCACCCCTCCACTTT. Translated, it gives CASSPLSYNSPLHF.

V and J are TRBV18 and TRBJ2-3, with TRBD2 matching over 8 bases. From germline, CDR1 is KGHSH and CDR2 LQKENI. This CDR3 has 16 amino acids. V shed 3 bases and J 5 bases; nucleotides not matched to a gene: 10. CDR3 in amino acids: CASSPRLSREGDTQYF. In nucleotides, the CDR3 is TGTGCCAGCTCACCCCGCCTATCCCGGGAGGGAGATACGCAGTATTTT.

The V call is TRBV9, the J call TRBJ2-1; no reliable D call. The CDR3 runs 15 residues. The ends were cut back, 0 bases at V and 3 bases at J, with 10 bases in the middle. Germline-derived CDR1 and CDR2 are SGDLS and YYNGEE. The CDR3 here is CASSVENTRYNEQFF. The CDR3 nucleotides read TGTGCCAGCAGCGTAGAGAATACTCGCTACAATGAGCAGTTCTTC.

CDR3 DNA: TGCGCCAGCAGGGAGGGACTAGCGGGCGACTACGAGCAGTACGTC. Translated, it gives CASREGLAGDYEQYV. J is TRBJ2-7 and V is TRBV10-2, with 12 bases that match TRBD2. The CDR3 consists of 15 residues. CDR1 and CDR2 (germline): WSHSY, SAAADI. Trimming at V came to 6 bases and at J to 3 bases, leaving 6 bases not matched to a gene.

The chain couples TRBV19 to TRBJ2-7, with 8 bases fitting TRBD1. The germline V gene has CDR1 LNHDA and CDR2 SQIVND (reference sequence). The CDR3 totals 11 residues. The junction had 4 bases not matched to a gene; V was cut back by 8 bases and J by 7 bases. CDR3 in DNA: TGTGCCAGTGAACAGGGGGGAGAGCAGTACGTC. It is translated as CASEQGGEQYV.

The chain joins TRBV30 to TRBJ1-4; 7 nucleotides match TRBD1. V lost 2 bases, J lost 8 bases, and 5 bases stayed unmatched. CDR3 length equals 13 residues. Germline V CDR1 and CDR2: GTSNPN, SVGIG (reference sequence). CDR3: CAWSSGQQEKLFF. The CDR3, as DNA: TGTGCCTGGAGTTCGGGACAGCAAGAAAAACTGTTTTTT.

V and J are TRBV24-1 and TRBJ2-1; D may be TRBD2 (5 bases). Germline CDR1 and CDR2: KGHDR and SFDVKD. Trimming shortened V by 5 bases and J by 10 bases, and 14 bases separated the two germline ends. This CDR3 spans 13 amino acids. CDR3 sequence: CATSGRVAGEQFF. The CDR3 DNA follows: TGTGCCACCAGTGGGCGGGTGGCCGGCGAGCAGTTCTTC.

CDR3 region: CASSPLASGTDTQYF. The CDR3 region has the DNA TGTGCCAGCTCACCTCTCGCTAGCGGGACAGATACGCAGTATTTT. The chain links TRBV18 to TRBJ2-3, with 8 bases aligning to TRBD2. After removal of 3 bases from V and 3 bases from J, the junction contained 5 bases not matched to a gene. Germline V gene data show CDR1 as KGHSH and CDR2 as LQKENI. CDR3 length equals 15 residues.

The chain uses TRBV2 and TRBJ2-5; TRBD2 is a possible D gene (6 bases). V lost 5 bases and J lost 5, with 9 bases in between. The CDR3 totals 12 residues. The V gene's germline CDR1 is SNHLY and CDR2 FYNNEI. CDR3 residues: CASSTRGETQYF. Here the CDR3 DNA reads TGTGCCAGCAGTACCCGGGGGGAGACCCAGTACTTC. Combining the CDR3 with reference TRBV2 and TRBJ2-5 gives the whole variable domain EPEVTQTPSHQVTQMGQEVILRCVPISNHLYFYWYRQILGQKVEFLVSFYNNEISEKSEIFDDQFSVERPDGSNFTLKIRSTKLEDSAMYFCASSTRGETQYFGPGTRLLVL.

This clone was seen only once. The chain recombines TRBV5-1 with TRBJ1-6; TRBD1 might be the D (6 bases). In germline, CDR1 is SGHRS, CDR2 YFSETQ. The V end was cut by 5 bases, the J end by 6 bases, with 15 bases between. CDR3 size: 15 residues. The CDR3 DNA reads as TGCGCCAGCAGAGACAGGAATCTACCTAATTCACCCCTCCACTTT. This translates into CASRDRNLPNSPLHF.

The J gene is TRBJ2-7, the V gene TRBV10-3; D perhaps matches TRBD2 (5 bases). This CDR3 comprises 14 residues. Per germline, CDR1 ENHRY and CDR2 SYGVKD. V lost 0 bases to trimming and J lost 1 base, with 7 bases between them. Here the CDR3 reads CAISESLASYEQYV. The CDR3 DNA is TGTGCCATCAGTGAGTCGCTAGCATCCTACGAGCAGTACGTC.

V gene TRBV28 combines with J gene TRBJ1-1; no reliable D call. Germline loops: CDR1 MDHEN, CDR2 SYDVKM. This CDR3 has 13 residues. The V gene lost 6 bases and the J gene lost 1 base, with 9 bases spanning the gap. The CDR3 loop is CASRTAQNTEAFF. CDR3 nucleotides: TGTGCCAGCAGAACCGCGCAGAACACTGAAGCTTTCTTT.